This record concerns one T cell receptor (beta chain) sequence. Compared with germline, one end of the junction differs, possibly owing to a read error. The data are from a study of blood T cell repertoires in COVID-19. The assay was immunoSEQ multiplex PCR, and TCRdb's table has in-frame clones only and misses some. The profile covers roughly 200,000 clones, with around 85% appearing a single time and around a sixth taken by the ten largest. The germline gives CDR1 SGHRS, CDR2 YFSETQ. The CDR3 has 18 residues. Specimen: PBMCs or T cells enriched from blood (not recorded which). This chain connects TRBV5-1 to TRBJ2-7, with TRBD2 identical over 11 bases. This sequence was found in a man in his forties who had recovered from COVID-19. CDR3 nucleotides: TGCGCCAGCACCTTGGAGGGACTAGCGGATACGAGGCCCTACGAGCAGTACTTC. Protein product: CASTLEGLADTRPYEQYF.